Each of the 4 T cell receptor beta chains below was sequenced from the same sample in a study of metastatic and nonmetastatic thyroid tumors. TCRdb redid the clone calls on the PCR reads using MiXCR. The data show about 1,900 clones, with 11% seen just once and 40% held by the top ten. Prior to thyroid surgery, none of the patients had received any treatment. Material: tumor tissue. All receptors derive from a female donor with papillary thyroid cancer or a benign thyroid nodule (not recorded which). Some clones in this sample may be carry-over from other donors' samples.

This clone qualifies as large (0.1 to 1%). The J gene is TRBJ2-7, the V gene TRBV10-2; D call uncertain. The CDR3 is made up of 12 amino acids. Germline V gene data show CDR1 as WSHSY and CDR2 as SAAADI. Deletions cut 6 bases from V and 0 bases from J, with 6 bases between. Written as DNA, the CDR3 is TGCGCCAGCAGCCACAGCTCCTACGAGCAGTACTTC. Protein: CASSHSSYEQYF.

This clone is termed medium-sized. The chain joins TRBV5-1 to TRBJ2-2; 10 nucleotides match TRBD1. Germline trimming cut 2 bases from V and 5 bases from J; bases unmatched to any gene: 9. In germline, CDR1 is SGHRS, CDR2 YFSETQ. The CDR3 extends over 17 amino acids. The CDR3 nucleotides are TGCGCCAGCAGCTTTTTAGCCGGGACAGGGGAAACCGGGGAGCTGTTTTTT. Protein sequence: CASSFLAGTGETGELFF.

This clone is deemed medium-sized. This chain connects TRBV7-8 to TRBJ2-5, with D perhaps matching TRBD1 or TRBD2 (5 bases each). V lost 2 bases, J lost 5 bases, and 18 bases lay in between. In germline, CDR1 is SGHVS, CDR2 FQNEAQ. The CDR3 totals 16 residues. In DNA form, the CDR3 reads TGTGCCAGCAGCTTATGGAATCTAAGGGGCGGGGAGACCCAGTACTTC. Protein sequence: CASSLWNLRGGETQYF.

This clone was counted a few times. This CDR3 fails to terminate in the conserved phenylalanine or tryptophan, so it likely reflects a read error. The chain uses TRBV27 and TRBJ2-6; D is uncertain. In germline, CDR1 is MNHEY, CDR2 SMNVEV (reference sequence). The CDR3 has 16 residues. The CDR3 sequence is CAGSLSPYSGANVLTL. In DNA form, the CDR3 reads TGTGCCGGCAGTTTAAGTCCCTACTCTGGGGCCAACGTCCTGACTCTC.